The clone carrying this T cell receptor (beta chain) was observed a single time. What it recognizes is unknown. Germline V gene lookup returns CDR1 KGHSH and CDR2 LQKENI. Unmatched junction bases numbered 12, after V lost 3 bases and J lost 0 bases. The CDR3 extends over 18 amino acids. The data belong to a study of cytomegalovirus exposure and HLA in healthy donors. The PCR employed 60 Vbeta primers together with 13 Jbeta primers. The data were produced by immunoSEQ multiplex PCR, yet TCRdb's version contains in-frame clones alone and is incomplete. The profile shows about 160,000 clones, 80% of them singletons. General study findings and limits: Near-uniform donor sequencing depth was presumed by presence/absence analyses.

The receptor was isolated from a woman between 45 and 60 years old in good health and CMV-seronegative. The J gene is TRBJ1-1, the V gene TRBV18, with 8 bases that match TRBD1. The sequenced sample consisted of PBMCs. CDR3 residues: CASSPQRTGGTMNTEAFF. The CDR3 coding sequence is TGTGCCAGCTCACCCCAACGAACAGGGGGAACCATGAACACTGAAGCTTTCTTT.